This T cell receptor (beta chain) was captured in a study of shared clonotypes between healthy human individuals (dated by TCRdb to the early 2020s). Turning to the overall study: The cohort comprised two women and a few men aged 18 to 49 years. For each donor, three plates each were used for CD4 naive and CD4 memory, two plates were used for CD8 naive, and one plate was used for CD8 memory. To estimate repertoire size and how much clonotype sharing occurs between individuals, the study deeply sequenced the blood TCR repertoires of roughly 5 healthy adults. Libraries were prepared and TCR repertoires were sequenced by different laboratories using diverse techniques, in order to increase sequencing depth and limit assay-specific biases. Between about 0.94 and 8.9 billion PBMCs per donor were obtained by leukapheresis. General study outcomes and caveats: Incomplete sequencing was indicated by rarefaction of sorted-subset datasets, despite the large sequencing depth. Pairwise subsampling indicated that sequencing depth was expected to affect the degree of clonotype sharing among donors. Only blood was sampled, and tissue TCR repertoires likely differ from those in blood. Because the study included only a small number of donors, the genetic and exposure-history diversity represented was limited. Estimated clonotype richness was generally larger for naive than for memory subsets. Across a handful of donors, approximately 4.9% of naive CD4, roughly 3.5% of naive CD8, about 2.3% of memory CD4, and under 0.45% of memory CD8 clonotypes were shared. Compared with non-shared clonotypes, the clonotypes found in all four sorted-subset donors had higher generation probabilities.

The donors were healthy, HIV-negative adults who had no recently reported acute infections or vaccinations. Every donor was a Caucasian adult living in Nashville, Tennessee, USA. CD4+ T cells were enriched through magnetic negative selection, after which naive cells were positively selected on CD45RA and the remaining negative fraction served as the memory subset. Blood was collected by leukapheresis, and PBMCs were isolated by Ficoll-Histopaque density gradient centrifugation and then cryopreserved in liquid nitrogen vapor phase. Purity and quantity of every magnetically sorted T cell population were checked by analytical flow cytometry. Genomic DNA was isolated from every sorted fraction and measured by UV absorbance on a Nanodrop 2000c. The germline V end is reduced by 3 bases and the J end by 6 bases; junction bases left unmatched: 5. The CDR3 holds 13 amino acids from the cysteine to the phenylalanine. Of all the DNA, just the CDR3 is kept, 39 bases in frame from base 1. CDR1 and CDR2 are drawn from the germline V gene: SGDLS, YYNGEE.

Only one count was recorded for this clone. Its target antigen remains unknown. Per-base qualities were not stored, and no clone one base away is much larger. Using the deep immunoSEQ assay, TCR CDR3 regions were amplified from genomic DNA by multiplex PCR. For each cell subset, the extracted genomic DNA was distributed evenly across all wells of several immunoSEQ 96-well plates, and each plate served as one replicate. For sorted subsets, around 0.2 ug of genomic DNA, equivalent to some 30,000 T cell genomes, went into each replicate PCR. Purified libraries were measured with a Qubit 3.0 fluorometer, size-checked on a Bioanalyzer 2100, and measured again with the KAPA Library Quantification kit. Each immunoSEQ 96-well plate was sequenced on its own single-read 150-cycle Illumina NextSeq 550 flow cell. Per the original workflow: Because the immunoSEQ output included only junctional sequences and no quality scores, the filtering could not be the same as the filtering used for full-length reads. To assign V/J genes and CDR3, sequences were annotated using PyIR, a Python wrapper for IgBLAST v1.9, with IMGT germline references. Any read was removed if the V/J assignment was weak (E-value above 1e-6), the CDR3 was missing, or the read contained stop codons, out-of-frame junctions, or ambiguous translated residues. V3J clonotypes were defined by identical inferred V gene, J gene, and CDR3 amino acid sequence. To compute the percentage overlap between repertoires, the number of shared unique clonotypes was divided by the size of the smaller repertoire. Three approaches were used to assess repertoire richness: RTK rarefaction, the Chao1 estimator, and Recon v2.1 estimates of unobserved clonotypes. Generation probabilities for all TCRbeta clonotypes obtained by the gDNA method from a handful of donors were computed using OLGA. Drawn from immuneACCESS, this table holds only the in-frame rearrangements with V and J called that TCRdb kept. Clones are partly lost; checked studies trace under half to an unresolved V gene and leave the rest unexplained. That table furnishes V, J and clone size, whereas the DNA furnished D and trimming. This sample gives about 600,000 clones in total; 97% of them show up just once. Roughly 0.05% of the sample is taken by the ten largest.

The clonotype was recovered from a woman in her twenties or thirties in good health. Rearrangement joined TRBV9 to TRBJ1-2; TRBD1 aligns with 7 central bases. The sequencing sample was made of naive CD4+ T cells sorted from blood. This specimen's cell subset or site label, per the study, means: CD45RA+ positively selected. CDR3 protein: CASSAMTGNGYTF. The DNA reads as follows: TGTGCCAGCAGCGCGATGACAGGGAATGGCTACACCTTC.